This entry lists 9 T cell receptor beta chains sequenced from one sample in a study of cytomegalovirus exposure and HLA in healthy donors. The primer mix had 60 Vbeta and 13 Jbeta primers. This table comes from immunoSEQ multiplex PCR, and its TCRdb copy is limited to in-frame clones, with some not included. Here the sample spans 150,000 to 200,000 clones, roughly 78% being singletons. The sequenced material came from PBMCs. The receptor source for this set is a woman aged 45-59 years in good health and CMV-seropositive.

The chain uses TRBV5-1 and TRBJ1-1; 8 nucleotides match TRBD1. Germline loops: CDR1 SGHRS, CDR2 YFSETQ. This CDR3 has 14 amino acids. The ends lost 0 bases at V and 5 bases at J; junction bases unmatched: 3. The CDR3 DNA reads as TGCGCCAGCAGCTTGGGGACAGGGATTACTGAAGCTTTCTTT. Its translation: CASSLGTGITEAFF. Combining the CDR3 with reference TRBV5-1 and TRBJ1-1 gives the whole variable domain KAGVTQTPRYLIKTRGQQVTLSCSPISGHRSVSWYQQTPGQGLQFLFEYFSETQRNKGNFPGRFSGRQFSNSRSEMNVSTLELGDSALYLCASSLGTGITEAFFGQGTRLTVV.

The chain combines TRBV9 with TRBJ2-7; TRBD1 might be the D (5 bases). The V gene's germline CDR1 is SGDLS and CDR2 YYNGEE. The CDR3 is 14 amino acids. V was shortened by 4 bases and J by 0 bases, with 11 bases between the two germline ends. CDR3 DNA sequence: TGTGCCAGCAGCAGCTCACAGGTCTCCTACGAGCAGTACTTC. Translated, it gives CASSSSQVSYEQYF.

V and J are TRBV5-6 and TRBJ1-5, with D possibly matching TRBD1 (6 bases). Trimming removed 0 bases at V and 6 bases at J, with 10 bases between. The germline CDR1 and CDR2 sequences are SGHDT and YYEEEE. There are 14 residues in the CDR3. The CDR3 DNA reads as TGTGCCAGCAGCTTGGACAGGGCTAGTCAGCCCCAGCATTTT. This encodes CASSLDRASQPQHF.

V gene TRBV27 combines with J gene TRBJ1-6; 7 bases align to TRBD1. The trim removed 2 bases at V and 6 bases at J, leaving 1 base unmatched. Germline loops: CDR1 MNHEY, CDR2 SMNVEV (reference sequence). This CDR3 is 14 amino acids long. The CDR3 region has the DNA TGTGCCAGCAGTTTAAACAGGGGTAATTCACCCCTCCACTTT. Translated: CASSLNRGNSPLHF.

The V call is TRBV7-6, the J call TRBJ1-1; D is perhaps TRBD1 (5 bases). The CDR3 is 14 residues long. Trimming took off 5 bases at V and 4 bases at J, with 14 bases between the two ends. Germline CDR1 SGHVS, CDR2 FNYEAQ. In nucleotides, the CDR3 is TGTGCCAGCAGCGGAGGGGCGGAAGGCACTGAAGCTTTCTTT. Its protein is CASSGGAEGTEAFF.

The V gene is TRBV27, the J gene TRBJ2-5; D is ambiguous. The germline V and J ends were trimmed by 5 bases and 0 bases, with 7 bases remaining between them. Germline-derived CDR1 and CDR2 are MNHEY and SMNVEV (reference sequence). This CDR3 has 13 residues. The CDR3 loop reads CASSPSHQETQYF. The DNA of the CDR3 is TGTGCCAGCAGTCCGTCTCACCAAGAGACCCAGTACTTC.

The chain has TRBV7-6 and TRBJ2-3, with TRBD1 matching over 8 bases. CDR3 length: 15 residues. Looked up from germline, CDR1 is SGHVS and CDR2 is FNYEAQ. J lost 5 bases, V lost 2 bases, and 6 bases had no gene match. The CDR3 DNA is TGTGCCAGCAGCTTATCGGGACAGGTCAGAGATACGCAGTATTTT. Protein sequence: CASSLSGQVRDTQYF.

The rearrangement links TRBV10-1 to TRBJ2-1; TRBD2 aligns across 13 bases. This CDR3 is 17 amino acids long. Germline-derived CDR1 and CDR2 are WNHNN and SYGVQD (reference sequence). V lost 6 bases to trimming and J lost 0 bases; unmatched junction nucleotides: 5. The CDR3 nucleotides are TGCGCCAGCAGCGGACTAGCGGGGGACAACTCCTACAATGAGCAGTTCTTC. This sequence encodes CASSGLAGDNSYNEQFF.

DNA for the CDR3: TGTGCCAGCAGCATAATGGAGGGGGCCATCCCCGGAGATACGCAGTATTTT. It translates to CASSIMEGAIPGDTQYF. The chain is built from TRBV9 and TRBJ2-3; tentatively, D is TRBD1 (7 bases). The germline gives CDR1 SGDLS, CDR2 YYNGEE. The CDR3 contains 17 residues. Trimming left V 4 bases short and J 5 bases short, with 23 bases between.